This T cell receptor beta chain was captured by sequencing in a study of T cells after yellow fever vaccination. TCRdb re-derived calls from the 5' RACE reads in MiXCR, one entry per CDR3 protein. This sample yields 450,000 to 550,000 distinct CDR3 sequences, of which 20% to 25% are seen a single time; approximately 16% belongs to the top ten. Germline V CDR1 and CDR2: DFQATT, SNEGSKA (reference sequence). V was clipped by 6 bases and J by 3 bases; unmatched bases: 5. CDR3 size: 13 residues. This chain connects TRBV20-1 to TRBJ1-5; 7 bases map to TRBD1. Material: PBMCs, obtained roughly 20 days after the first yellow fever vaccination. The TCR originated in a young man who received the YFV17D yellow fever vaccine. The CDR3 bases are TGCAGTGCGCCAACAGGGGTCAATCAGCCCCAGCATTTT. Translating gives CSAPTGVNQPQHF.